Shown below are 14 T cell receptor beta chains from a single sample sequenced in a study of vaccination and CD4 T cells after COVID-19. Which antigens these TCRs recognize remains unknown. Cultured CD4+ T cell DNA underwent sequencing with the Oncomine TCR Beta short-read assay. Using its own MiXCR run on the PCR reads, TCRdb lists one record per CDR3 protein. The sample holds about 19,000 distinct CDR3 sequences, approximately 50% seen once. The sample's treatment: approximately 10-day PBMC culture with coronavirus spike peptide pools or control peptides (ViraFEST assay). The sequenced sample was CD4+ T cells from blood, cultured in vitro, obtained before SARS-CoV-2 vaccination. These receptors were obtained from a human donor who had recovered from COVID-19.

The chain combines TRBV7-2 with TRBJ1-2; D gene ambiguous. This CDR3 is 14 amino acids long. The V end lost 2 bases, the J end lost 1 base, and 8 bases lay between the germline ends. Germline CDR1 and CDR2: SGHTA and FQGNSA. The CDR3 sequence: CASSLTDLNYGYTF. The CDR3 DNA reads TGTGCCAGCAGCTTAACCGATCTTAACTATGGCTACACCTTC.

This clonotype was seen more than once but under ten times. Here the CDR3 reads CSARVSGAGDTEAFF. In DNA form, the CDR3 reads TGCAGTGCTAGAGTGTCGGGGGCGGGTGACACTGAAGCTTTCTTT. The chain links TRBV20-1 to TRBJ1-1; D might be TRBD1 (6 bases). The CDR3 spans 15 residues. Germline V CDR1 and CDR2: DFQATT, SNEGSKA (reference sequence). Between the trimmed V and J ends, which lost 1 base and 3 bases, there was a span of 15 bases.

The chain links TRBV12-3 or TRBV12-4 to TRBJ2-5; D gene ambiguous. This CDR3 comprises 11 residues. The germline V and J ends were trimmed by 5 bases and 7 bases, with 8 bases remaining between them. The DNA of the CDR3 is TGTGCCAGCAGTAACTCGGGGACCCAGTACTTC. It codes for CASSNSGTQYF.

The chain joins TRBV20-1 to TRBJ2-1; the D is unclear. Germline lookup yields CDR1 DFQATT and CDR2 SNEGSKA (reference sequence). V was clipped by 6 bases and J by 9 bases, with 15 bases between them. The CDR3 has 12 amino acids. The CDR3 coding sequence is TGCAGTGCGAACGTCCCCCCCAGTGAGCAGTTCTTC. As protein: CSANVPPSEQFF.

The table lists this clonotype with a few counts. The V gene is TRBV20-1, the J gene TRBJ2-5; D may be TRBD1 or TRBD2 (5 bases each). Trimming pared 7 bases from V and 3 bases from J, leaving 21 bases between. Germline V gene sequence: CDR1 DFQATT, CDR2 SNEGSKA (reference sequence). The CDR3 extends over 15 amino acids. The CDR3 coding sequence is TGCAGTGGGGAAGATTCCCCGGGACGGAAAGAGACCCAGTACTTC. This sequence encodes CSGEDSPGRKETQYF.

This clonotype has a handful of counts. This chain connects TRBV28 to TRBJ1-2; 7 nucleotides line up with TRBD1. CDR1 and CDR2 (germline): MDHEN, SYDVKM. Trimming cost V 4 bases and J 7 bases; bases outside gene matches: 9. This CDR3 is 14 amino acids long. Here the CDR3 reads CASSSGQVWAGYTF. As DNA, the CDR3 is TGTGCCAGCAGTTCAGGACAGGTTTGGGCTGGCTACACCTTC.

The rearrangement uses TRBV27 and TRBJ2-7, with a tentative D call TRBD2 (6 bases). V was clipped by 3 bases and J by 0 bases, with 12 bases between them. Germline V gene sequence: CDR1 MNHEY, CDR2 SMNVEV (reference sequence). The CDR3 runs to 15 residues. This chain's CDR3 is CASSFGGRGSYEQYF. CDR3 DNA sequence: TGTGCCAGCAGTTTCGGGGGACGGGGCTCCTACGAGCAGTACTTC.

A few counts support this clonotype. This sequence joins TRBV30 and TRBJ1-2, with no clear D. CDR3 length: 15 residues. V lost 1 base and J 5 bases, leaving 17 bases between the germline ends. Per the germline V gene, CDR1 is GTSNPN and CDR2 is SVGIG (reference sequence). CDR3: CAWSGRWGNGYGYTF. CDR3 coding DNA: TGTGCCTGGAGTGGAAGATGGGGTAACGGGTATGGCTACACCTTC.

Only a few counts were recorded for this clonotype. This rearrangement joins TRBV20-1 to TRBJ2-5, with TRBD1 matching over 7 bases. Germline loops: CDR1 DFQATT, CDR2 SNEGSKA (reference sequence). This CDR3 has 14 amino acids. The ends lost 2 bases at V and 1 base at J; junction bases unmatched: 4. The CDR3 reads CSARRGTVQETQYF. For the CDR3, the DNA is TGCAGTGCTAGACGAGGGACAGTCCAAGAGACCCAGTACTTC.

This clonotype was counted between two and nine times. The chain has TRBV6-1 and TRBJ1-4; maybe TRBD1 (5 bases). Trimming pared 8 bases from V and 7 bases from J, leaving 23 bases between. This CDR3 region has 16 residues. Germline CDR1 reads MNHNS; CDR2 reads SASEGT. CDR3 DNA: TGTGCCAGCTCCGCACAGGAGATTCCGGCAGCTGAAAAACTGTTTTTT. It specifies CASSAQEIPAAEKLFF.

The chain recombines TRBV25-1 with TRBJ1-2, with D tentatively TRBD1 (5 bases). Per the germline V gene, CDR1 is MGHDK and CDR2 is SYGVNS. Trimming took off 6 bases at V and 7 bases at J, with 18 bases between the two ends. This CDR3 has 14 residues. CDR3 nucleotides: TGTGCCAGCAGCCAAGGGGCTCCGGAAATTGGCTACACCTTC. This sequence encodes CASSQGAPEIGYTF.

This clonotype was seen a few times. The rearrangement uses TRBV6-1 and TRBJ1-4, with 8 bases that match TRBD1. This CDR3 comprises 16 residues. Looked up from germline, CDR1 is MNHNS and CDR2 is SASEGT. The ends lost 6 bases at V and 10 bases at J; junction bases unmatched: 16. CDR3 sequence reads: CASSQDLRTGFGKLFF. The CDR3 nucleotides read TGTGCCAGCAGCCAAGACCTTAGGACAGGGTTTGGAAAACTGTTTTTT.

This clonotype was detected only a few times. The chain is built from TRBV18 and TRBJ2-5, with unresolved D. The V gene's germline CDR1 is KGHSH and CDR2 LQKENI. CDR3 size: 13 residues. Trimming shortened V by 4 bases and J by 5 bases, and 11 bases separated the two germline ends. The CDR3 nucleotides are TGTGCCAGCTCACTCGGTCCCGGGGAGACCCAGTACTTC. The encoded protein is CASSLGPGETQYF.

The chain uses TRBV2 and TRBJ2-5; D is unresolved. This CDR3 spans 13 amino acids. Germline CDR1 is SNHLY and CDR2 is FYNNEI. V dropped 2 bases and J dropped 2 bases, with 6 bases sitting between them. The CDR3 sequence is CASSESQQETQYF. CDR3 coding DNA: TGTGCCAGCAGTGAAAGTCAGCAAGAGACCCAGTACTTC. The whole variable domain, filled in from reference TRBV2 and TRBJ2-5, reads EPEVTQTPSHQVTQMGQEVILRCVPISNHLYFYWYRQILGQKVEFLVSFYNNEISEKSEIFDDQFSVERPDGSNFTLKIRSTKLEDSAMYFCASSESQQETQYFGPGTRLLVL.